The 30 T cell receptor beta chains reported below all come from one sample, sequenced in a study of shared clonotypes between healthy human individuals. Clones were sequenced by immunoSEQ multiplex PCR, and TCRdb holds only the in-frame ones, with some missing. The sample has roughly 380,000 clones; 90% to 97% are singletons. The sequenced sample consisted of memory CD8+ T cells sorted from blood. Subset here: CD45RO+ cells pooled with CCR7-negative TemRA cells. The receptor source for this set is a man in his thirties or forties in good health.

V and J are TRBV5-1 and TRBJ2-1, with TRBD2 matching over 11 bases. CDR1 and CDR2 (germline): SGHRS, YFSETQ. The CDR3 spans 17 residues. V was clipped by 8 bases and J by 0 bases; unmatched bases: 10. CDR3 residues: CASAGLAVTSSYNEQFF. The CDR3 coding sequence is TGCGCCAGTGCGGGACTAGCGGTTACCAGCTCCTACAATGAGCAGTTCTTC. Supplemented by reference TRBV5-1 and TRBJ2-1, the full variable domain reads KAGVTQTPRYLIKTRGQQVTLSCSPISGHRSVSWYQQTPGQGLQFLFEYFSETQRNKGNFPGRFSGRQFSNSRSEMNVSTLELGDSALYLCASAGLAVTSSYNEQFFGPGTRLTVL.

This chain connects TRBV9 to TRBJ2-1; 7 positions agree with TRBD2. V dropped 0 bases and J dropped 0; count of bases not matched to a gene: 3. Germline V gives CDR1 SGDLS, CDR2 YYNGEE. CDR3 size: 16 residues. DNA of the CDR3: TGTGCCAGCAGCGTAGTCGGCGGGAGCTCCTACAATGAGCAGTTCTTC. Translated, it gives CASSVVGGSSYNEQFF.

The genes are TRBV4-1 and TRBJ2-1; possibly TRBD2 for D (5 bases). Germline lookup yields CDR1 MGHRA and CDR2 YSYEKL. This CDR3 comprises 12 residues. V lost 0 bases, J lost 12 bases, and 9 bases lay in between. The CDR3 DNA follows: TGCGCCAGCAGCCAAGATCGGAGGTGGCAGTTCTTC. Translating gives CASSQDRRWQFF.

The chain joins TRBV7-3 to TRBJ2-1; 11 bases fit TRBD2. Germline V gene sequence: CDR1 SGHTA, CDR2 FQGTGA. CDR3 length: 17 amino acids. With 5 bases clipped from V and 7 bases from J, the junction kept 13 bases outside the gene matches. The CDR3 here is CASSEPTSTSGRNEQFF. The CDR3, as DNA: TGTGCCAGCAGCGAACCCACCTCTACTAGCGGGAGAAATGAGCAGTTCTTC.

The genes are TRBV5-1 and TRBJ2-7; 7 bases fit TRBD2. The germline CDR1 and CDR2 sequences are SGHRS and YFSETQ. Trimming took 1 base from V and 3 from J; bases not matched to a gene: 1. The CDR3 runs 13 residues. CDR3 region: CASSLKRGYEQYF. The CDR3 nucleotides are TGCGCCAGCAGCTTGAAGCGGGGCTACGAGCAGTACTTC.

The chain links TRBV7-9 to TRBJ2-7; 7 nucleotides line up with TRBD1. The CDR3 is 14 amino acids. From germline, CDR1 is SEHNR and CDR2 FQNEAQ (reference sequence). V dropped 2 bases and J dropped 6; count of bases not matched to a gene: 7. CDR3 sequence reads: CASSLSGGIIEQYF. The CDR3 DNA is TGTGCCAGCAGCTTATCAGGGGGTATAATCGAGCAGTACTTC.

The CDR3 reads CASSVGGLAPEQFF. In DNA form, the CDR3 reads TGTGCCAGCAGCGTAGGGGGACTAGCGCCTGAGCAGTTCTTC. The chain joins TRBV9 to TRBJ2-1; TRBD2 agrees at 10 bases. CDR1 is SGDLS, CDR2 YYNGEE, per germline. Trimming cost V 0 bases and J 9 bases; bases outside gene matches: 3. This CDR3 spans 14 amino acids. The full variable domain, its missing parts supplied by reference TRBV9 and TRBJ2-1, is DSGVTQTPKHLITATGQRVTLRCSPRSGDLSVYWYQQSLDQGLQFLIQYYNGEERAKGNILERFSAQQFPDLHSELNLSSLELGDSALYFCASSVGGLAPEQFFGPGTRLTVL.

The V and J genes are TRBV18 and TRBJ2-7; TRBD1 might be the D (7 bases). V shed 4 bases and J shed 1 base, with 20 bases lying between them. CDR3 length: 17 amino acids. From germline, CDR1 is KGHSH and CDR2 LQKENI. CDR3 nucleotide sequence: TGTGCCAGCTCACTGACAGGGAGGTGGCCCGTTTCCTACGAGCAGTACTTC. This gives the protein CASSLTGRWPVSYEQYF.

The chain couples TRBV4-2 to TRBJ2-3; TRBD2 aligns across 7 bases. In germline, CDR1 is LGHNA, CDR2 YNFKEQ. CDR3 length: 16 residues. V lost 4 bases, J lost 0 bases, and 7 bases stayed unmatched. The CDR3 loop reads CASSPLAGASTDTQYF. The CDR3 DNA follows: TGTGCCAGCAGCCCTCTGGCGGGAGCTAGCACAGATACGCAGTATTTT.

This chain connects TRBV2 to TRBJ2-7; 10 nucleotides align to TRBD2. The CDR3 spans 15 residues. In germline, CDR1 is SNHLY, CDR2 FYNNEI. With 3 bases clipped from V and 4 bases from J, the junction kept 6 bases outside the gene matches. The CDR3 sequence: CASSDWTSGFYEQYF. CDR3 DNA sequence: TGTGCCAGCAGTGACTGGACTAGCGGATTTTACGAGCAGTACTTC.

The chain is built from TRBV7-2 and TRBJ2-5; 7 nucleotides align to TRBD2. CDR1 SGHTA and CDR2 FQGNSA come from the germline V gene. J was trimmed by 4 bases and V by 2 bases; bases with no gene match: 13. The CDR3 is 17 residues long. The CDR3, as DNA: TGTGCCAGCAGCTTAAGATGGGGCGGGAGAGTCGCAGAGACCCAGTACTTC. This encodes CASSLRWGGRVAETQYF.

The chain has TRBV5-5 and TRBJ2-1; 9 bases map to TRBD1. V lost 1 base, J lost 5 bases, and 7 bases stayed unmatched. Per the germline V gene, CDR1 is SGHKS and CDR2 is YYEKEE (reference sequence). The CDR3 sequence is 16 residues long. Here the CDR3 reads CASSLYVGTGNNEQFF. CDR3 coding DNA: TGTGCCAGCAGCTTGTACGTGGGGACAGGGAACAATGAGCAGTTCTTC.

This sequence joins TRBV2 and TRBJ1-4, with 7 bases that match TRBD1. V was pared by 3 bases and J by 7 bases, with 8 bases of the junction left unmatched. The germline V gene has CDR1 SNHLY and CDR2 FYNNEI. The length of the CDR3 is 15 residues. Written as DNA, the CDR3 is TGTGCCAGCAGTGACCTCGACAGGGTAGTTGAAAAACTGTTTTTT. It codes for CASSDLDRVVEKLFF. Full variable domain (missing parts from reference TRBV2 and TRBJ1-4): EPEVTQTPSHQVTQMGQEVILRCVPISNHLYFYWYRQILGQKVEFLVSFYNNEISEKSEIFDDQFSVERPDGSNFTLKIRSTKLEDSAMYFCASSDLDRVVEKLFFGSGTQLSVL.

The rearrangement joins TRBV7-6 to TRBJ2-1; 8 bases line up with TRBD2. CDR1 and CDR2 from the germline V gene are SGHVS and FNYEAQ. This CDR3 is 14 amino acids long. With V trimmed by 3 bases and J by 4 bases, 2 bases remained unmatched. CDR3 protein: CASSFSGGYNEQFF. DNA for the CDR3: TGTGCCAGCAGCTTCAGCGGGGGATACAATGAGCAGTTCTTC.

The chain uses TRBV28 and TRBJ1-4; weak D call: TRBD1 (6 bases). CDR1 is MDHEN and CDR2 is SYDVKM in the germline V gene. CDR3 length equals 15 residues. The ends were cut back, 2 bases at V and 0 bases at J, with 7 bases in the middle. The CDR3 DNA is TGTGCCAGCAGTTTACGGGACACAACTAATGAAAAACTGTTTTTT. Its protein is CASSLRDTTNEKLFF.

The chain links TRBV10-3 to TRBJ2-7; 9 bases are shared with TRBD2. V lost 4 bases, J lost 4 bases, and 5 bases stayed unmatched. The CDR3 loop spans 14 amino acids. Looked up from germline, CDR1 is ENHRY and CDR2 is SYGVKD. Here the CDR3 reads CAISVSGRTYEQYF. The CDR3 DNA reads TGTGCCATCAGTGTCAGCGGGAGGACATACGAGCAGTACTTC.

The CDR3, as DNA: TGTGCCAGCAGCCCGGAGCTCAACGAGCAGTACTTC. Translating gives CASSPELNEQYF. The gene calls are TRBV7-4 and TRBJ2-7; D is unresolved. This CDR3 region has 12 residues. The germline CDR1 and CDR2 sequences are SGHVT and SQSDAQ. The V and J ends lost 5 bases and 5 bases respectively, with 10 bases between them. Variable domain in full (rest from reference TRBV7-4 and TRBJ2-7): GAGVSQSPRYKVAKRGRDVALRCDSISGHVTLYWYRQTLGQGSEVLTYSQSDAQRDKSGRPSGRFSAERPERSVSTLKIQRTEQGDSAVYLCASSPELNEQYFGPGTRLTVT.

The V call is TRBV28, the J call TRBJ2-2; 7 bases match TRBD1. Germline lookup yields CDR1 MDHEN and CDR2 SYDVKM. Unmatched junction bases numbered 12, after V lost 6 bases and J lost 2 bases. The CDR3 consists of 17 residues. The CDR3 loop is CASSRGTGVINTGELFF. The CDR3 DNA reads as TGTGCCAGCAGCCGGGGAACAGGGGTGATTAACACCGGGGAGCTGTTTTTT.

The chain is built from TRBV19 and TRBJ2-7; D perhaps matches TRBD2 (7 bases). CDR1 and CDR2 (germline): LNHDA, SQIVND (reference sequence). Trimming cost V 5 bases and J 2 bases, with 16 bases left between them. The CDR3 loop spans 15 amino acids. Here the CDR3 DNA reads TGTGCCAGTAGTGGTACAGGGAGGGAGACCTACGAGCAGTACTTC. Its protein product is CASSGTGRETYEQYF.

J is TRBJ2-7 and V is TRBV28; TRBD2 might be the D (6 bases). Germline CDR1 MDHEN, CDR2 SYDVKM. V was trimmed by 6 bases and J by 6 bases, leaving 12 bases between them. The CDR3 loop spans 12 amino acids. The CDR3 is CASSRGSVEQYF. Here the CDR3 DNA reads TGTGCCAGCAGCCGGGGGTCGGTCGAGCAGTACTTC.

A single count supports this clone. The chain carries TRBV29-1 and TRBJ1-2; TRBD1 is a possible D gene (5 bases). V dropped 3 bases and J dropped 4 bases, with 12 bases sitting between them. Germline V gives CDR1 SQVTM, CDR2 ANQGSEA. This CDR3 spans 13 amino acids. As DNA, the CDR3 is TGCAGCGTTGATATGGGGCAGCTCTATGGCTACACCTTC. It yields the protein CSVDMGQLYGYTF.

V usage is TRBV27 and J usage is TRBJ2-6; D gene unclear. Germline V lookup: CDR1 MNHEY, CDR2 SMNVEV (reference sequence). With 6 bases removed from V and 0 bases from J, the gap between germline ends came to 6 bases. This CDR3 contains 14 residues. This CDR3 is CASREFSGANVLTF. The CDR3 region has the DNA TGTGCCAGCAGGGAATTCTCTGGGGCCAACGTCCTGACTTTC.

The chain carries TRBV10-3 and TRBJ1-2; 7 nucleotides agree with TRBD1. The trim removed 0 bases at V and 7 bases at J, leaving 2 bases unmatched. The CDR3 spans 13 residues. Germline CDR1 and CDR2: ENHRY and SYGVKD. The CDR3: CAISESGGAGYTF. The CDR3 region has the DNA TGTGCCATCAGTGAGTCAGGGGGCGCTGGCTACACCTTC.

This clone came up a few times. The CDR3 region has the DNA TGTGCCAGCAGCTTAGACAGGGATACAGATACGCAGTATTTT. It specifies CASSLDRDTDTQYF. This sequence joins TRBV7-9 and TRBJ2-3; possibly TRBD1 for D (6 bases). Germline lookup yields CDR1 SEHNR and CDR2 FQNEAQ (reference sequence). Trimming pared 1 base from V and 3 bases from J, leaving 8 bases between. CDR3 size: 14 residues. The variable domain in full, with the rest retrieved from reference TRBV7-9 and TRBJ2-3, is DTGVSQNPRHKITKRGQNVTFRCDPISEHNRLYWYRQTLGQGPEFLTYFQNEAQLEKSRLLSDRFSAERPKGSFSTLEIQRTEQGDSAMYLCASSLDRDTDTQYFGPGTRLTVL.

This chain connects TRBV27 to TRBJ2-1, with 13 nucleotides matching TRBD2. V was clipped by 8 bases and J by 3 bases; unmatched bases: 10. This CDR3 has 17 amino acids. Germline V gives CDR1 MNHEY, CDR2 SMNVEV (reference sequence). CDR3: CASSGLAGVKHYNEQFF. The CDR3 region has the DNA TGTGCCAGCTCTGGACTAGCGGGAGTGAAACACTACAATGAGCAGTTCTTC.

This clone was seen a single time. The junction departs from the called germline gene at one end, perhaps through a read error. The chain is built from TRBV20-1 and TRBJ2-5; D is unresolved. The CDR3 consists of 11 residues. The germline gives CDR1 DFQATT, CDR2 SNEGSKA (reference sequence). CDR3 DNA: TGCAGTGCCATTCGACAAGAGTCCCAGTACTTC. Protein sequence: CSAIRQESQYF.

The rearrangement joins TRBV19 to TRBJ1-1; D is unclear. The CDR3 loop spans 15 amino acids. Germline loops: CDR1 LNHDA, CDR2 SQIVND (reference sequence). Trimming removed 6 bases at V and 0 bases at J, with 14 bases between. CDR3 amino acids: CASSLQQTMNTEAFF. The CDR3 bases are TGTGCCAGTAGCCTACAACAGACCATGAACACTGAAGCTTTCTTT.

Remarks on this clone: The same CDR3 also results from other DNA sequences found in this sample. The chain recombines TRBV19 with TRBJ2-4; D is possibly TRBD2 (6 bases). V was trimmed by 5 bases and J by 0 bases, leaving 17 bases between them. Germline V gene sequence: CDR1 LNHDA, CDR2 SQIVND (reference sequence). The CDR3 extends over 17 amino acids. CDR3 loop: CASSDGGTLVAKNIQYF. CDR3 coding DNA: TGTGCCAGTAGTGACGGAGGGACCCTAGTAGCCAAAAACATTCAGTACTTC. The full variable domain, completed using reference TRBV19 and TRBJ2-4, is DGGITQSPKYLFRKEGQNVTLSCEQNLNHDAMYWYRQDPGQGLRLIYYSQIVNDFQKGDIAEGYSVSREKKESFPLTVTSAQKNPTAFYLCASSDGGTLVAKNIQYFGAGTRLSVL.

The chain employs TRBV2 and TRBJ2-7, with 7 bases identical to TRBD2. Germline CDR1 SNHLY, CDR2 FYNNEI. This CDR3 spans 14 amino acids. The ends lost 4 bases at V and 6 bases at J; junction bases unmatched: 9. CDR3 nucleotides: TGTGCCAGCAGTGGTTTCAGCGGGACGGGCGAGCAGTACTTC. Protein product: CASSGFSGTGEQYF.

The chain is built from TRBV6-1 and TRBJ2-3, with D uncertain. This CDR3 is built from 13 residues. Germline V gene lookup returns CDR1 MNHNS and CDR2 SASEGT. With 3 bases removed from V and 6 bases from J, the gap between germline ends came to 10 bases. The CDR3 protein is CASSDLVRDTQYF. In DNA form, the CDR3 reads TGTGCCAGCAGTGATCTAGTCCGGGATACGCAGTATTTT.